A single T cell receptor beta chain is shown here with its context. This clonotype was found a few times. Its cognate antigen has yet to be identified. No much larger clone is present one base from it, and per-base qualities are unavailable. This record comes from a study of molecular identifiers for immune sequencing clone quantification (dated by TCRdb to about 2018). About the study as a whole: For a replicate experiment, RNA from approximately 20,000 or 100,000 naive CD8 T cells was divided into five aliquots, of which four were sequenced. The study was a methods study using CD8 T cells to benchmark molecular-identifier clustering-based TCR repertoire sequencing (MIDCIRS) and TCR RNA copy counting.

To prepare the library, PCR was applied. TCRdb names NextSeq 500 as the instrument used. Bulk TCR libraries were generated as previously described, with the TCR primers listed in Table S5 used. The Qiagen AllPrep DNA/RNA kit was used to purify total RNA. Before any analysis, reads coming from multiple sequencing runs of the same library were combined into one pool. The source study handled its data this way. Reads were retained only if their TCR constant sequence matched exactly, and those retained reads were trimmed to 150 nt and grouped according to their 12-nt molecular barcodes. Reads within each barcode group were sub-clustered using a 15% Levenshtein threshold, and quality-weighted consensus sequences were constructed for each RNA molecule. Non-functional sequences were filtered out, along with any lower-count sequence sitting one edit away from another sequence. Barcode sub-clusters with fewer than 20% of the maximum read count were removed, based on fitting two negative binomial distributions. TCRdb reprocessed the public reads (quality trimming at Q25 with fastp, clone calling with MiXCR) and kept in-frame beta chains. Under each unique CDR3 protein, matching rows form one entry showing the most common genes and DNA. None of the V and J calls come from the authors' own analysis; TCRdb made them. The sample includes 75,000 to 95,000 distinct CDR3 sequences, with 20% to 30% observed a single time. Roughly 0.76% of the sample comes from the top ten.

Libraries of naive CD8 T cells were built from about 20,000 to 1,000,000 sorted cells, with 10%, 30% or 50% of the purified RNA used. Naive CD8 T cells were FACS-sorted as CD8+CD4-CCR7+CD45RA+ on a BD FACSAria II into RLT Plus buffer. To test detection sensitivity, Jurkat RNA equal to 9 to 10 TCR copies was added to samples of roughly 18,000-1,000,000 naive CD8 T cells. CD8 T cells were enriched with RosetteSep CD8+ T Cell Enrichment Cocktail and Ficoll-Paque, followed by ACK red cell lysis. What the authors observed across the whole study: The naive libraries included spiked-in Jurkat TCR RNA (around nine copies' worth), and this Jurkat TCR RNA is not part of the donor repertoire. Spiked-in Jurkat TCR RNA equivalent to a single cell was reported to be detectable even among over 800,000 naive CD8 T cells. Modeling gave around 3 recovered TCR RNA copies per cell versus about ten by digital PCR, implying about 30% capture efficiency. Identical TCR molecules sharing a barcode could cause highly expanded clone sizes to be underestimated. In CMV-specific effector cells, over 99% of molecules were held by clones above 20 RNA copies, whereas under 1% of molecules were held by such clones in naive cells. When barcode sub-clustering was not used, chimeric consensus sequences inflated TCR diversity, with chimeras reaching as high as 47%.

The germline V gene (reference sequence) gives CDR1 as MNHEY and CDR2 as SMNVEV. The CDR3, from cysteine to phenylalanine, totals 14 residues. Just the 42-base CDR3 DNA is kept, in frame starting at base 1. V ends up 8 bases short and J 2 bases short, with an unmatched junction base count of 8. The specimen was naive CD8+ T cells from blood, with Jurkat cell RNA spiked in. The sample's cell subset or site label, in plain terms: FACS-sorted CD8+CD4-CCR7+CD45RA+ naive T cells. This TCR was recovered from a human donor in good health. Some libraries in this study had Jurkat cell RNA spiked in. The rearranged chain carries TRBV27 and TRBJ2-7; 8 central nucleotides agree with TRBD1. The CDR3 region: CASRTWDRTYEQYF. The DNA sequence follows: TGTGCCAGCCGTACTTGGGACAGGACCTACGAGCAGTACTTC.